This T cell receptor (beta chain) appears in the sequencing data of a study of blood T cell repertoires in COVID-19 (dated by TCRdb to about 2020). Notes on the research overall: Collaborator samples came from the United States, Italy and Spain and covered acute and convalescent phases of COVID-19. The repertoires were released in a freely available public database intended as a resource for research on the immune response to SARS-CoV-2. The samples were drawn from two sources: the first 160 participants of the ongoing ImmuneRACE study, and fewer than 1,500 subjects contributed by 6 global collaborators. The sample metadata nearly always contained a de-identified subject ID, COVID-19 status, age in years and sex. Subjects who had been exposed to COVID-19, were actively infected with it, or had recovered from it provided the deeply sampled blood TCRbeta repertoires that made up the dataset. Where available, HLA class I and class II types were taken from metadata supplied by the sample provider and were not determined by assay-based typing. The material from the prospective study consisted of cDNA or gDNA derived from T cells, B-cell-depleted T cells, or PBMCs.

One collaborating source in Seattle enrolled patients while the patients were actively infected and followed the patients over time throughout the course of disease. Whole blood was collected in K2EDTA tubes by collaborating institutions according to the institutions' own protocols. For TCRbeta analysis, collaborators shipped samples as frozen whole blood, isolated PBMCs, or DNA extracted from either of those sample types. Of note for this clone: Its antigen is unknown. Base-call qualities are not available, and no considerably larger clone is one nucleotide away.

The immunoSEQ Assay, a bias-controlled multiplex PCR, was used to amplify TCRbeta CDR3 regions from genomic DNA. Per the authors' processing: The number of nucleated cells in each sample was estimated from the amplification of reference gene primers within the assay. To quantify the absolute abundance of each unique TCRbeta CDR3 rearrangement, sequence reads were collapsed and filtered. For each sample, productive Simpson clonality was calculated by taking the square root of Simpson's diversity index across productive rearrangements. Sourced from immuneACCESS, this table was stored by TCRdb with only in-frame sequences that have V and J called. A share of the clones is absent; for the studies checked, an unresolved V gene accounts for under half, and the remainder has no known explanation. From that table come the V and J calls and clone size; the DNA was used to work out D and trimming. The sample records 270,000 or so clones, roughly nine tenths of which are singletons. The top ten constitute more than 10% of the sample.

The germline V gene specifies SGHRS as CDR1 and YFSETQ as CDR2. The germline ends are 12 bases apart after V is trimmed by 0 bases and J by 3 bases. Spanning cysteine to phenylalanine, the CDR3 consists of 15 amino acids. The kept DNA is CDR3 alone, 45 bases in frame from the first base. Findings and caveats that apply to the study as a whole: The amount of clinical and demographic metadata varied by source and participant and was provided uncurated.

This receptor was identified in a woman in her twenties or thirties with COVID-19, enrolled during active disease. The sample comprised peripheral blood. The chain is assembled from TRBV5-1 and TRBJ1-2; tentative D gene TRBD1, with 6 bases matching. The DNA sequence is given as TGCGCCAGCAGCTTGGAGGGGGTAGGGGACTATGGCTACACCTTC. The resulting protein is CASSLEGVGDYGYTF.